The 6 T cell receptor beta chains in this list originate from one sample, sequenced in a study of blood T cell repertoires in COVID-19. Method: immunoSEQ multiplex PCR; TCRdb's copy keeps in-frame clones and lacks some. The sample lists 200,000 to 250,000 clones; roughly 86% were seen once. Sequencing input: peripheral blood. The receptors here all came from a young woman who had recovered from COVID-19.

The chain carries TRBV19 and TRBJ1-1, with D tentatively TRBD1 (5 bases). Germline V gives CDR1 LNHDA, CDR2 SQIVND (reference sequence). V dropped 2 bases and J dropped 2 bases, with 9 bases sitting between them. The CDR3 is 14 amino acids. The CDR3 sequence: CASSIYGGNTEAFF. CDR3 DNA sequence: TGTGCCAGTAGTATATACGGGGGTAACACTGAAGCTTTCTTT. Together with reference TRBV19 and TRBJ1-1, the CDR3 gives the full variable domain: DGGITQSPKYLFRKEGQNVTLSCEQNLNHDAMYWYRQDPGQGLRLIYYSQIVNDFQKGDIAEGYSVSREKKESFPLTVTSAQKNPTAFYLCASSIYGGNTEAFFGQGTRLTVV.

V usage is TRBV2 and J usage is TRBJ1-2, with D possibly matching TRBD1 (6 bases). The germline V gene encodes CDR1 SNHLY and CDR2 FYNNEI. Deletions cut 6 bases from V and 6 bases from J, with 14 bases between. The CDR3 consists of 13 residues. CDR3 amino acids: CASRTTGRDGYTF. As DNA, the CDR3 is TGTGCCAGCAGAACCACAGGGCGCGATGGCTACACCTTC.

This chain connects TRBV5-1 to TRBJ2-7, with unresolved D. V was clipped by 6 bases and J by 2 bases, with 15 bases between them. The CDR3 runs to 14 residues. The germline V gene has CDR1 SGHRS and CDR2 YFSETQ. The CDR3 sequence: CASKVLTATYEQYF. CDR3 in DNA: TGCGCCAGCAAGGTGCTCACAGCCACCTACGAGCAGTACTTC.

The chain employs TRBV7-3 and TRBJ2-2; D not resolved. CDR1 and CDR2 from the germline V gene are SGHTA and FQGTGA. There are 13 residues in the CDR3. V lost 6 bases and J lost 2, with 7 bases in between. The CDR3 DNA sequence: TGTGCCAGCAGACATCCTAACACCGGGGAGCTGTTTTTT. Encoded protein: CASRHPNTGELFF.

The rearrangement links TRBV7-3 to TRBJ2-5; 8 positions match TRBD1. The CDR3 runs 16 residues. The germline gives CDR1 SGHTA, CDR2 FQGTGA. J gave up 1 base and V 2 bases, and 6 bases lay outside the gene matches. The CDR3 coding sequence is TGTGCCAGCAGCTTAGGGGGACAGGTGTCCCAAGAGACCCAGTACTTC. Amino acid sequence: CASSLGGQVSQETQYF.

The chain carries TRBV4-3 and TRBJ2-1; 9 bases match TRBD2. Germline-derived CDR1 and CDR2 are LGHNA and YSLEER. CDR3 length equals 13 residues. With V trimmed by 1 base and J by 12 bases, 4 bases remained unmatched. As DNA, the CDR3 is TGCGCCAGCAGCCAAGTAGCGGGGGATGGGCAGTTCTTC. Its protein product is CASSQVAGDGQFF.